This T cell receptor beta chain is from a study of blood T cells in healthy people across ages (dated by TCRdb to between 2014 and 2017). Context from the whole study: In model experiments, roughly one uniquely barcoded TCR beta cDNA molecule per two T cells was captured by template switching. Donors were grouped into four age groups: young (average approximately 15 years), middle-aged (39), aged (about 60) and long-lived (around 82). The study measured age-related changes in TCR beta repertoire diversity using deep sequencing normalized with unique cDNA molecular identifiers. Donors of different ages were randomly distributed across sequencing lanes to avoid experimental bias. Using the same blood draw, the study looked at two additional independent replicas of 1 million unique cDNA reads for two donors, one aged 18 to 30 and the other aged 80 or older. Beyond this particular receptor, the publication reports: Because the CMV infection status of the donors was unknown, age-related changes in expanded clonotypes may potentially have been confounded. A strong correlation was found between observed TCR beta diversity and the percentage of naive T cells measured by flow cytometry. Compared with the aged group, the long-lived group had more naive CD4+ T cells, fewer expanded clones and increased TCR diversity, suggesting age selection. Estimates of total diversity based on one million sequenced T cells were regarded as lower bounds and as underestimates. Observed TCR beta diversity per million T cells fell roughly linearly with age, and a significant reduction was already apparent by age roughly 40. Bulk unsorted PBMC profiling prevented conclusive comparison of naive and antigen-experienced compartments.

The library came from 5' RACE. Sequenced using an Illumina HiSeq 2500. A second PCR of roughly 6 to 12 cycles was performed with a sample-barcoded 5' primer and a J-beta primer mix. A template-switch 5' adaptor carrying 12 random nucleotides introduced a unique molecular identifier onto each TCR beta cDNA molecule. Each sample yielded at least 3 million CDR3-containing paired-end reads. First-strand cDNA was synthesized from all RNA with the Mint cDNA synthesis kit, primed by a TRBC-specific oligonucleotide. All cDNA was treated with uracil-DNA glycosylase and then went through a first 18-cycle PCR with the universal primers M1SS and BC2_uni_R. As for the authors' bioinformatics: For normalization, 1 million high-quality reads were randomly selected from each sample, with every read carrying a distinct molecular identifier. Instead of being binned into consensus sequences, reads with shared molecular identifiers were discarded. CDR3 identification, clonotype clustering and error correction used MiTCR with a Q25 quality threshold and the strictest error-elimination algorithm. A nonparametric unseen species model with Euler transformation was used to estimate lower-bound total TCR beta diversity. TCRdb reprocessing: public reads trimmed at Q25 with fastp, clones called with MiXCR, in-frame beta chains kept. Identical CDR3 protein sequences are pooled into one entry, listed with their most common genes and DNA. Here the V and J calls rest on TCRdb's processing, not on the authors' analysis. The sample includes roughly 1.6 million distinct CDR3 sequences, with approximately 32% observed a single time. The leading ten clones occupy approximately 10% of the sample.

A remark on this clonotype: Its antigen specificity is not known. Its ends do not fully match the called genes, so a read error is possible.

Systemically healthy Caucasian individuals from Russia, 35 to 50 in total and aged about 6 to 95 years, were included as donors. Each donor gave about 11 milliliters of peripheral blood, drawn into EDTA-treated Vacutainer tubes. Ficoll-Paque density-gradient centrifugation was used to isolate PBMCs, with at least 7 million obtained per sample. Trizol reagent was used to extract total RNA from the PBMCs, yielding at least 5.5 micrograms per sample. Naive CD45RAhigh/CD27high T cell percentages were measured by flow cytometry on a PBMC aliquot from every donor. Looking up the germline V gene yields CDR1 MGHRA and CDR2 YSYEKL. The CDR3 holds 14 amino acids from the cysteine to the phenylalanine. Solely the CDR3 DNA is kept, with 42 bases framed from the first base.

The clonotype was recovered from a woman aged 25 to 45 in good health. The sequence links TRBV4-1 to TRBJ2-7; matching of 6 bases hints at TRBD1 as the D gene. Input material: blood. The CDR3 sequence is CAGSQEQGCYEQYF. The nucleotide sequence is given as TGCGCCGGCAGCCAAGAACAGGGTTGCTACGAGCAGTACTTC.